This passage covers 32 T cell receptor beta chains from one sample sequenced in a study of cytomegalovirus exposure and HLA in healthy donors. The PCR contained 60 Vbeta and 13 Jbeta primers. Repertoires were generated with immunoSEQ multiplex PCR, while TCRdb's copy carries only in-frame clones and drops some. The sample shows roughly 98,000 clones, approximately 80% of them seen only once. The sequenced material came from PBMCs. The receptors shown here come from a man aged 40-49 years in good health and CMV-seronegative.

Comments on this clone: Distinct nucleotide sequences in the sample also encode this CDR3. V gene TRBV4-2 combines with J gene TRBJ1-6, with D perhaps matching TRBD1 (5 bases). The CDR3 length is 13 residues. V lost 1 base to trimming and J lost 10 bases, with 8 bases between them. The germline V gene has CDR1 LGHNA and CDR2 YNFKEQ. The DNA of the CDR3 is TGTGCCAGCAGCCAAGGGGGGGACTCACCCCTCCACTTT. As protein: CASSQGGDSPLHF.

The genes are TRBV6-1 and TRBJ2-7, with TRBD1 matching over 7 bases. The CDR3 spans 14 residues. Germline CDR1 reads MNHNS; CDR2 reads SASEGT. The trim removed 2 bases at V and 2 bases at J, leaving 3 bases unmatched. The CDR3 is CASSEYRGPYEQYF. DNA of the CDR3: TGTGCCAGCAGTGAATACAGGGGTCCCTACGAGCAGTACTTC.

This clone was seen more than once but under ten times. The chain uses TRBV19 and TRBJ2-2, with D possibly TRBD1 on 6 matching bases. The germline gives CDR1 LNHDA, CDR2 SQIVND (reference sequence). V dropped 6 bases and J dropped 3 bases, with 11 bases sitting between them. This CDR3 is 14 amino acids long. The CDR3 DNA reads TGTGCCAGTAGACTACAGGGAGACACCGGGGAGCTGTTTTTT. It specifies CASRLQGDTGELFF.

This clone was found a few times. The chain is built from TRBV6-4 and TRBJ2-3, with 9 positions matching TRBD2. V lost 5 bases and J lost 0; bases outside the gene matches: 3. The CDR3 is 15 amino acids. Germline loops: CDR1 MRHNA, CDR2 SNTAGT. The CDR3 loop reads CASSYTSGSTDTQYF. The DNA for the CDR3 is TGTGCCAGCAGTTACACTAGCGGGAGCACAGATACGCAGTATTTT.

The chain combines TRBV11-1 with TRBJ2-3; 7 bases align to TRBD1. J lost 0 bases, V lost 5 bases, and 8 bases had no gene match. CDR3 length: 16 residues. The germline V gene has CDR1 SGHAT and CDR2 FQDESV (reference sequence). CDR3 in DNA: TGTGCCAGCAGCCCGACAGGGATAACTAGCACAGATACGCAGTATTTT. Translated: CASSPTGITSTDTQYF.

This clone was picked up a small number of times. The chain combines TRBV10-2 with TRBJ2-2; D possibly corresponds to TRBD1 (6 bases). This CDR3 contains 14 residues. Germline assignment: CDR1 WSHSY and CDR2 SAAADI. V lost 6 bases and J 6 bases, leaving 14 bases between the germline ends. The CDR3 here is CASRPTGWAGELFF. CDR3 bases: TGCGCCAGCAGACCCACAGGGTGGGCCGGGGAGCTGTTTTTT.

The CDR3 coding sequence is TGTGCCAGCACCCACTGGGCAGGGGGAGCTAACTATGGCTACACCTTC. The encoded protein is CASTHWAGGANYGYTF. The V gene is TRBV28, the J gene TRBJ1-2; the match to TRBD1 covers 7 bases. Germline V gene data show CDR1 as MDHEN and CDR2 as SYDVKM. Trimming removed 7 bases from V and 0 bases from J; junction bases left unmatched: 11. The CDR3 is 16 residues long.

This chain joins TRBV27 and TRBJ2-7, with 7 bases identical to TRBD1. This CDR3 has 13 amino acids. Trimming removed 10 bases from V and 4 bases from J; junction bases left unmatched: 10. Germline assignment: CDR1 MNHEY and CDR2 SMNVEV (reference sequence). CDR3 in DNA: TGTGCCACTCGAGGGGGCAGAGTTTACGAGCAGTACTTC. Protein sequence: CATRGGRVYEQYF.

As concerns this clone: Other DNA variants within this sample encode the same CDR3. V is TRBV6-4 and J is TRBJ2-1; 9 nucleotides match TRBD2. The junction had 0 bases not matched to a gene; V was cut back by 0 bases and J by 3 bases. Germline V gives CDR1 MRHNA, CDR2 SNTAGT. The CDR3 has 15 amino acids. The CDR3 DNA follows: TGTGCCAGCAGTGACTCTAGCGGGAGCTACAATGAGCAGTTCTTC. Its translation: CASSDSSGSYNEQFF.

The CDR3 DNA reads TGTGCCAGCGGGACAGATAACTACGAGCAGTACTTC. It encodes CASGTDNYEQYF. The genes are TRBV6-1 and TRBJ2-7; 7 bases fit TRBD1. The V and J ends lost 8 bases and 3 bases, in that order; junction bases with no gene match: 4. This CDR3 spans 12 amino acids. CDR1 is MNHNS and CDR2 is SASEGT in the germline V gene.

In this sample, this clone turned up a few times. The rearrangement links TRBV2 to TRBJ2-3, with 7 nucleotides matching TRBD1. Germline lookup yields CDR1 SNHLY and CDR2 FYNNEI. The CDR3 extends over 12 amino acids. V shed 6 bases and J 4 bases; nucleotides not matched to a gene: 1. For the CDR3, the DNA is TGTGCCAGCAGACAGGGGTCAGATACGCAGTATTTT. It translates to CASRQGSDTQYF.

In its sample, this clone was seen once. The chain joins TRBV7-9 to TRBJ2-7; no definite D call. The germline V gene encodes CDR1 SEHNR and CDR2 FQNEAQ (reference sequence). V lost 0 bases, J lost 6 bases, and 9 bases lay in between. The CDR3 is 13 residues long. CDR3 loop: CASSLAGGGEQYF. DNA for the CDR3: TGTGCCAGCAGCTTAGCCGGCGGTGGCGAGCAGTACTTC.

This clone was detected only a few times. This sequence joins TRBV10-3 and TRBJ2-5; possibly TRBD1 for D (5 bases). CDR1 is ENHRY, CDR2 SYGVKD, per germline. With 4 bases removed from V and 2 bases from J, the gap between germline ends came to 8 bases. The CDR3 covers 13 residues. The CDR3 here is CAISVRQQETQYF. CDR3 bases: TGTGCCATCAGTGTGAGACAGCAAGAGACCCAGTACTTC.

The CDR3 loop is CASTWTGGIVAGELFF. CDR3 in DNA: TGCGCCAGCACCTGGACAGGGGGTATAGTAGCCGGGGAGCTGTTTTTT. The chain carries TRBV5-1 and TRBJ2-2; 10 bases agree with TRBD1. Per the germline V gene, CDR1 is SGHRS and CDR2 is YFSETQ. V shed 6 bases, J shed 6 bases, and the junction held 11 bases outside the gene matches. The CDR3 runs 16 residues.

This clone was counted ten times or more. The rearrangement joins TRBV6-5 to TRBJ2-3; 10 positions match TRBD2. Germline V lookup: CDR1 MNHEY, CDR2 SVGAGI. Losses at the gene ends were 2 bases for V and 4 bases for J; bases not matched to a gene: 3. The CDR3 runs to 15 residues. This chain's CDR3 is CASSYGGLAADTQYF. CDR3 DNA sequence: TGTGCCAGCAGTTACGGCGGACTAGCGGCAGATACGCAGTATTTT.

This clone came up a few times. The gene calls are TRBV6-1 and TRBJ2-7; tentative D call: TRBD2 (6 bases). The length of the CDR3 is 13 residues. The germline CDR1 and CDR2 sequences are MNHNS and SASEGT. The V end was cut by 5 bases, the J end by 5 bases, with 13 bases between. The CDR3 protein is CASSPGGNHEQYF. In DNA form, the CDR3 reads TGTGCCAGCAGTCCCGGGGGTAACCACGAGCAGTACTTC.

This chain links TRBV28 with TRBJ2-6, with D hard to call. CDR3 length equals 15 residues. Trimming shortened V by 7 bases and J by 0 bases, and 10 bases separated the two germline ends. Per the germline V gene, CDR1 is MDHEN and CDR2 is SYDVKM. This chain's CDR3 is CASTPRDSGANVLTF. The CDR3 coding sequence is TGTGCCAGCACCCCACGCGACTCTGGGGCCAACGTCCTGACTTTC.

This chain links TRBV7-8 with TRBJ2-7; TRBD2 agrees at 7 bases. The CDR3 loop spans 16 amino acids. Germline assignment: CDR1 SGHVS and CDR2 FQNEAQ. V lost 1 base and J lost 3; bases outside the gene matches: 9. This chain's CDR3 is CASSLGISGHLYEQYF. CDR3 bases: TGTGCCAGCAGCTTAGGGATTAGCGGGCACCTCTACGAGCAGTACTTC.

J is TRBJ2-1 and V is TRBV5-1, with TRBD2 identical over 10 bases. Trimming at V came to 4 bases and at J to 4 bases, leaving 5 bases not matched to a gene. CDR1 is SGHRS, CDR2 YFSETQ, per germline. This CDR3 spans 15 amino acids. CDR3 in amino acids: CASSPGTSEYNEQFF. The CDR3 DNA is TGCGCCAGCAGCCCCGGGACTAGCGAGTACAATGAGCAGTTCTTC.

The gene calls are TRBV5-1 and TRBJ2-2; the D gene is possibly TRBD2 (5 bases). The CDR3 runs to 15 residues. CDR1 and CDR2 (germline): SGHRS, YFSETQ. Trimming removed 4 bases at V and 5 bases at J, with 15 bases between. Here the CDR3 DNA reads TGCGCCAGCAGCACGACACTACGGGAAACCGGGGAGCTGTTTTTT. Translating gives CASSTTLRETGELFF.

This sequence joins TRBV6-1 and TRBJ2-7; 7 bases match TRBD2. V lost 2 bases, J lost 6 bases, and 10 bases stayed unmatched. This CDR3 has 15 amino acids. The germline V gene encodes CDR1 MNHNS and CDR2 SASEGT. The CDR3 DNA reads TGTGCCAGCAGTGAATTCTCACTAGCGTCTGGCGAGCAGTACTTC. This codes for CASSEFSLASGEQYF.

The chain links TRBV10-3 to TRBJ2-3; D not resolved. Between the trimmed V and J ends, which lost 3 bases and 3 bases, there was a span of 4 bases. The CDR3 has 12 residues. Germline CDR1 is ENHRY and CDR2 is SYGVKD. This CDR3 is CAISDRTDTQYF. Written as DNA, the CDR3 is TGTGCCATCAGTGACAGGACAGATACGCAGTATTTT.

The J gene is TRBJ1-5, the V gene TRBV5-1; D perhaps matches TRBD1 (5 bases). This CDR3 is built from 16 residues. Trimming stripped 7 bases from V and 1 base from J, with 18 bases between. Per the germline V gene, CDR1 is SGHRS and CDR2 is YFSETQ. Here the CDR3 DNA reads TGCGCCAGCCCCGACTCCAGGGATCGCAGCAATCAGCCCCAGCATTTT. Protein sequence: CASPDSRDRSNQPQHF.

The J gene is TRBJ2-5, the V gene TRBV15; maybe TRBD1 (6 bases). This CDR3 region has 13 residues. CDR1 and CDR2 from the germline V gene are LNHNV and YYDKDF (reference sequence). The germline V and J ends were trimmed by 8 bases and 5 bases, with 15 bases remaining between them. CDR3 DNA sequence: TGTGCCACCGGGAACAGGGTAGGGGAGACCCAGTACTTC. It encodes CATGNRVGETQYF. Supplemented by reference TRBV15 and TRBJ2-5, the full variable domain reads DAMVIQNPRYQVTQFGKPVTLSCSQTLNHNVMYWYQQKSSQAPKLLFHYYDKDFNNEADTPDNFQSRRPNTSFCFLDIRSPGLGDTAMYLCATGNRVGETQYFGPGTRLLVL.

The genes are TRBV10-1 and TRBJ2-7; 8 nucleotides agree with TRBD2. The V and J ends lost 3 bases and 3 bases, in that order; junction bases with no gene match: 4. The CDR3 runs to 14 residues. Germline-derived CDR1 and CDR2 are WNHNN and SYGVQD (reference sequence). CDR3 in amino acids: CASSEGLAGYEQYF. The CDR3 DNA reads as TGCGCCAGCAGTGAAGGGCTAGCGGGCTACGAGCAGTACTTC.

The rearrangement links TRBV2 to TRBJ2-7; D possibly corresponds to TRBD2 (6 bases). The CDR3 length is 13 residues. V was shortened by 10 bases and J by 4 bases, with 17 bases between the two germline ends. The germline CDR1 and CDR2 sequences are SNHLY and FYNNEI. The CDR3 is CANNIGGGYEQYF. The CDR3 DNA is TGTGCCAACAATATTGGGGGAGGTTACGAGCAGTACTTC.

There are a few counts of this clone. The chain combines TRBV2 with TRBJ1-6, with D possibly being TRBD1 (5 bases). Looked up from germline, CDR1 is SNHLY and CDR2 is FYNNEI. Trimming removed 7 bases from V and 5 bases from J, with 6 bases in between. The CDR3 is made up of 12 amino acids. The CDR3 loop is CASTRDNSPLHF. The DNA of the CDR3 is TGTGCCAGCACCAGGGATAATTCACCCCTCCACTTT.

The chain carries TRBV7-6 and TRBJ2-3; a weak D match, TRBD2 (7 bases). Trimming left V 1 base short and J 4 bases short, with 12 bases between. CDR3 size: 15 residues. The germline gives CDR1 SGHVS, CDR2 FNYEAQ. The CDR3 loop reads CASSLVGGGADTQYF. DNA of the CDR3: TGTGCCAGCAGCTTAGTGGGCGGGGGCGCAGATACGCAGTATTTT.

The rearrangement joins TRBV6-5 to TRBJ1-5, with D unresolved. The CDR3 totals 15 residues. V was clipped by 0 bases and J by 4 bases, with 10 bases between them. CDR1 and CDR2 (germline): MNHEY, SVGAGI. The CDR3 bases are TGTGCCAGCAGTTACTCATCATCCCCAAATCAGCCCCAGCATTTT. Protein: CASSYSSSPNQPQHF.

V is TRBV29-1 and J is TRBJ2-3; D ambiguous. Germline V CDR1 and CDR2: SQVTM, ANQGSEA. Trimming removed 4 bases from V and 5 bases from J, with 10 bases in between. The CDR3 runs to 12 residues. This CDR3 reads CSVAQMIDTQYF. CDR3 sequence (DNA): TGCAGCGTTGCCCAGATGATAGATACGCAGTATTTT.

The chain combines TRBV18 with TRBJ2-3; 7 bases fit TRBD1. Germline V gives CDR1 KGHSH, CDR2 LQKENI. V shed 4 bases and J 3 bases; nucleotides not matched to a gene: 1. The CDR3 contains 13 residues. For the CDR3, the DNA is TGTGCCAGCTCACGGGACAGAACAGATACGCAGTATTTT. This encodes CASSRDRTDTQYF.

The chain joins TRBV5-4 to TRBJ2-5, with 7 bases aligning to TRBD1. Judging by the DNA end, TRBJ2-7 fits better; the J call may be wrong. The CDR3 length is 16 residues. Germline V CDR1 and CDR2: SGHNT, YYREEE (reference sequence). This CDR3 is CASSRIVGGKGYEQYF. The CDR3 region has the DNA TGTGCCAGCAGCCGAATTGTAGGGGGCAAGGGCTACGAGCAGTACTTC.